The 26 T cell receptor beta chains given below trace back to one sample, sequenced in a study of molecular identifiers for immune sequencing clone quantification. TCRdb reprocessed the PCR reads with MiXCR, giving one entry per CDR3 protein. The top ten hold approximately 0.8% of the sample, which has a few hundred thousand distinct CDR3 sequences, roughly 24% seen once. Sequenced material: naive CD8+ T cells from blood, with Jurkat cell RNA spiked in. Stated subset: FACS-sorted CD8+CD4-CCR7+CD45RA+ naive T cells. All receptors derive from a human donor in good health. Some libraries in this study had Jurkat cell RNA spiked in.

This clonotype was counted at least ten times. V is TRBV7-2 and J is TRBJ2-5, with D perhaps matching TRBD1 (6 bases). Germline V gene lookup returns CDR1 SGHTA and CDR2 FQGNSA. The CDR3 is made up of 16 amino acids. V lost 3 bases and J 1 base, leaving 15 bases between the germline ends. The CDR3 DNA follows: TGTGCCAGCAGCTTGTATTTCGGACAGCCCCAAGAGACCCAGTACTTC. It specifies CASSLYFGQPQETQYF.

This clonotype was recorded once. This may be a read error, as it is one base from a much larger clone. The chain links TRBV6-2 or TRBV6-3 to TRBJ2-3, with D hard to call. CDR1 is MNHEY and CDR2 is SVGEGT in the germline V gene. The CDR3 has 14 amino acids. The CDR3 spells CASSYGDSIDTQYF. In DNA, the CDR3 is TGTGCCAGCAGTTACGGGGATAGCATAGATACGCAGTATTTT.

The chain recombines TRBV6-2 or TRBV6-3 with TRBJ2-2; D might be TRBD2 (6 bases). Germline CDR1 and CDR2: MNHEY and SVGEGT. The CDR3 has 17 residues. Trimming removed 7 bases at V and 5 bases at J, with 23 bases between. CDR3 bases: TGTGCCAGCAACAGCGCCCCCGGGGCCGCGGGAACCGGGGAGCTGTTTTTT. Translating gives CASNSAPGAAGTGELFF.

This clonotype has ten or more counts. This rearrangement joins TRBV7-9 to TRBJ2-3, with TRBD2 matching 7 bases. The trim removed 5 bases at V and 2 bases at J, leaving 13 bases unmatched. Germline V CDR1 and CDR2: SEHNR, FQNEAQ (reference sequence). This CDR3 region has 17 residues. CDR3 DNA sequence: TGTGCCAGCAGCCCCCCCCTAGGGAGGGAGGCCACAGATACGCAGTATTTT. Residues: CASSPPLGREATDTQYF.

The chain is built from TRBV30 and TRBJ2-7; TRBD1 matches 8 bases. Looked up from germline, CDR1 is GTSNPN and CDR2 is SVGIG (reference sequence). CDR3 length: 14 amino acids. Trimming cost V 1 base and J 2 bases; bases outside gene matches: 4. The CDR3 region is CAWSGGQDPYEQYF. As DNA, the CDR3 is TGTGCCTGGAGTGGGGGACAGGATCCCTACGAGCAGTACTTC.

This clonotype occurred a few times. The chain employs TRBV7-9 and TRBJ2-7; tentative D call: TRBD1 (6 bases). V gave up 5 bases and J gave up 5 bases, with 19 bases separating them. The CDR3 length is 15 residues. From germline, CDR1 is SEHNR and CDR2 FQNEAQ (reference sequence). CDR3 protein: CASSHLLGGNNEQYF. CDR3 DNA: TGTGCCAGCAGCCACCTCTTAGGGGGTAACAACGAGCAGTACTTC.

The chain couples TRBV10-1 to TRBJ2-2, with D perhaps matching TRBD1 (6 bases). V dropped 6 bases and J dropped 2 bases, with 16 bases sitting between them. Germline CDR1 reads WNHNN; CDR2 reads SYGVQD (reference sequence). This CDR3 is 16 amino acids long. The CDR3 DNA is TGCGCCAGCAGCCCCAACTGGGGGCACAACACCGGGGAGCTGTTTTTT. This codes for CASSPNWGHNTGELFF.

This chain connects TRBV13 to TRBJ2-7; the match to TRBD2 covers 9 bases. The germline V gene encodes CDR1 PRHDT and CDR2 FYEKMQ (reference sequence). J was trimmed by 1 base and V by 5 bases; bases with no gene match: 9. The CDR3 is 16 amino acids. The CDR3 reads CASSVSGGYLSYEQYF. The CDR3 coding sequence is TGTGCCAGCAGCGTCAGCGGGGGGTACCTATCCTACGAGCAGTACTTC.

As regards this clonotype: Germline is not matched at one junction end, which may reflect a read error. The J gene is TRBJ2-2, the V gene TRBV7-8; 8 bases map to TRBD2. The CDR3 loop spans 16 amino acids. In germline, CDR1 is SGHVS, CDR2 FQNEAQ. The CDR3 is CASSPTGGGHTGELLF. DNA for the CDR3: TGTGCCAGCAGCCCAACGGGGGGGGGGCACACCGGGGAGCTGTTGTTT.

A few counts support this clonotype. The chain is built from TRBV28 and TRBJ2-5; 12 nucleotides agree with TRBD1. With 6 bases clipped from V and 1 base from J, the junction kept 15 bases outside the gene matches. CDR1 MDHEN and CDR2 SYDVKM come from the germline V gene. The CDR3 has 19 amino acids. In DNA form, the CDR3 reads TGTGCCAGCAGGCAAAGGCGGGACAGGGGGCATGGGACCCAAGAGACCCAGTACTTC. Its protein is CASRQRRDRGHGTQETQYF.

In this sample, this clonotype turned up a few times. This chain links TRBV10-2 with TRBJ1-2; no clear D gene. Trimming cost V 4 bases and J 2 bases, with 5 bases left between them. The V gene's germline CDR1 is WSHSY and CDR2 SAAADI. CDR3 length: 12 amino acids. CDR3 in amino acids: CASSGGNYGYTF. The CDR3 DNA is TGCGCCAGCAGTGGAGGAAACTATGGCTACACCTTC.

Turning to this clonotype: It may be a read error: a sequence one base away is much more abundant. The V and J genes are TRBV28 and TRBJ2-3; 16 bases line up with TRBD2. The CDR3 has 18 amino acids. The germline V gene encodes CDR1 MDHEN and CDR2 SYDVKM. Written as DNA, the CDR3 is TGTGTCAGCAACGGCCGGGGACTAGCGGGAGGGCCATGGTATACGCAGTATTTT. It yields the protein CVSNGRGLAGGPWYTQYF.

Turning to this clonotype: It is likely a read error, because the conserved phenylalanine at the end of the CDR3 is missing. J is TRBJ2-5 and V is TRBV9; 9 bases line up with TRBD2. V was clipped by 2 bases and J by 0 bases; unmatched bases: 8. Germline V gene sequence: CDR1 SGDLS, CDR2 YYNGEE. The CDR3 runs 17 residues. CDR3 region: CASSVYPTSGYQETQYY. The CDR3 DNA follows: TGTGCCAGCAGCGTCTATCCGACTAGCGGATACCAAGAGACCCAGTACTAC.

The sample holds a few counts of this clonotype. The chain combines TRBV13 with TRBJ1-1; 8 bases line up with TRBD1. The CDR3 is 15 amino acids. Per germline, CDR1 PRHDT and CDR2 FYEKMQ (reference sequence). The V and J ends lost 0 bases and 1 base, in that order; junction bases with no gene match: 1. The CDR3 here is CASSLGDRGNTEAFF. The DNA for the CDR3 is TGTGCCAGCAGCTTAGGAGACAGGGGGAACACTGAAGCTTTCTTT.

Details on this clonotype: The CDR3 does not end in the conserved phenylalanine or tryptophan, so this is likely a read error. The V and J genes are TRBV7-2 and TRBJ2-5, with a possible D match to TRBD1 (5 bases). This CDR3 spans 16 amino acids. The germline V gene has CDR1 SGHTA and CDR2 FQGNSA. V dropped 5 bases and J dropped 1 base, with 17 bases sitting between them. The CDR3 coding sequence is TGTGCCAGCAGCCCAATCTTGACAGCTACCCAAGAGACCCAGTACTAC. This sequence encodes CASSPILTATQETQYY.

This clonotype was seen only a few times. The chain is built from TRBV7-6 and TRBJ2-1, with TRBD2 as a possible D gene (5 bases). Per germline, CDR1 SGHVS and CDR2 FNYEAQ. The CDR3 contains 16 residues. V was clipped by 0 bases and J by 2 bases, with 11 bases between them. The CDR3 DNA is TGTGCCAGCAGCTTAGCGCAGGTGGGAGCCTACAATGAGCAGTTCTTC. Its protein product is CASSLAQVGAYNEQFF. Together with reference TRBV7-6 and TRBJ2-1, the CDR3 gives the full variable domain: GAGVSQSPRYKVTKRGQDVALRCDPISGHVSLYWYRQALGQGPEFLTYFNYEAQQDKSGLPNDRFSAERPEGSISTLTIQRTEQRDSAMYRCASSLAQVGAYNEQFFGPGTRLTVL.

The chain has TRBV6-2 or TRBV6-3 and TRBJ1-1, with TRBD1 as a possible D gene (5 bases). The germline CDR1 and CDR2 sequences are MNHEY and SVGEGT. This CDR3 region has 16 residues. Trimming pared 2 bases from V and 0 bases from J, leaving 13 bases between. The CDR3 loop is CASSYGHEDMNTEAFF. The CDR3 nucleotides are TGTGCCAGCAGTTACGGACACGAGGACATGAACACTGAAGCTTTCTTT.

A remark on this clonotype: It may be a read error: a sequence one base away is much more abundant. V and J are TRBV28 and TRBJ2-7; 9 bases are a match to TRBD2. CDR3 length: 17 amino acids. Germline CDR1 and CDR2: MDHEN and SYDVKM. Losses at the gene ends were 5 bases for V and 3 bases for J; bases not matched to a gene: 14. CDR3 residues: CASSPPPILAGVYEQYF. CDR3 sequence (DNA): TGTGCCAGCAGTCCTCCCCCCATATTAGCGGGAGTCTACGAGCAGTACTTC.

This clonotype was seen a handful of times. The chain recombines TRBV7-9 with TRBJ1-1; D perhaps matches TRBD1 (5 bases). The germline V and J ends were trimmed by 5 bases and 4 bases, with 11 bases remaining between them. The germline CDR1 and CDR2 sequences are SEHNR and FQNEAQ (reference sequence). The CDR3 is 13 amino acids. The DNA for the CDR3 is TGTGCCAGCAGCCCCGGGACCATCACTGAAGCTTTCTTT. This translates into CASSPGTITEAFF.

Of note for this clonotype: A much larger clone lies a single base off, so this may be a read error. The chain combines TRBV5-1 with TRBJ2-7; 10 bases map to TRBD2. The CDR3 covers 16 residues. Germline CDR1 SGHRS, CDR2 YFSETQ. Losses at the gene ends were 4 bases for V and 6 bases for J; bases not matched to a gene: 13. Written as DNA, the CDR3 is TGCGCCAGCAGCCCGACTTACGGACTAGCGGCATTCGAGCAGTACTTC. Translated, it gives CASSPTYGLAAFEQYF. The variable domain in full, completed from reference TRBV5-1 and TRBJ2-7, reads KAGVTQTPRYLIKTRGQQVTLSCSPISGHRSVSWYQQTPGQGLQFLFEYFSETQRNKGNFPGRFSGRQFSNSRSEMNVSTLELGDSALYLCASSPTYGLAAFEQYFGPGTRLTVT.

The rearrangement links TRBV30 to TRBJ1-1, with 7 bases identical to TRBD1. CDR1 GTSNPN and CDR2 SVGIG come from the germline V gene (reference sequence). The CDR3 contains 12 residues. V was clipped by 1 base and J by 13 bases; unmatched bases: 9. This chain's CDR3 is CAWSGQGVFGFF. In DNA form, the CDR3 reads TGTGCCTGGAGTGGACAGGGAGTTTTTGGTTTCTTT.

V usage is TRBV12-3 or TRBV12-4 and J usage is TRBJ2-3; TRBD2 agrees at 8 bases. The ends lost 4 bases at V and 3 bases at J; junction bases unmatched: 12. The CDR3 totals 17 residues. The CDR3 nucleotides are TGTGCCAGCAGTTCTCGACTAAGCGGGAGTCCTACAGATACGCAGTATTTT. It is translated as CASSSRLSGSPTDTQYF.

Remarks on this clonotype: It may be a read error: a sequence one base away is much more abundant. The V and J genes are TRBV28 and TRBJ1-4; D perhaps matches TRBD1 (5 bases). The germline V gene encodes CDR1 MDHEN and CDR2 SYDVKM. V lost 4 bases and J lost 1, with 13 bases in between. The CDR3 extends over 16 amino acids. This CDR3 reads CASSSSWGVTNEKLFF. CDR3 coding DNA: TGTGCCAGCAGTTCTTCCTGGGGGGTAACTAATGAAAAACTGTTTTTT.

A note on this clonotype: The junction does not match germline at one end; this may be a read error. The rearrangement joins TRBV29-1 to TRBJ2-2; D may correspond to TRBD1 or TRBD2 (5 bases each). The CDR3 is made up of 11 amino acids. CDR1 and CDR2 from the germline V gene are SQVTM and ANQGSEA. Here the CDR3 reads CSVASPGALFF. The DNA for the CDR3 is TGCAGCGTTGCGAGCCCCGGGGCGCTGTTTTTT.

This clonotype was seen ten or more times. This chain uses TRBV7-6 with TRBJ2-4; D gene uncertain. The CDR3 has 16 amino acids. The V end lost 0 bases, the J end lost 0 bases, and 9 bases lay between the germline ends. CDR1 and CDR2 (germline): SGHVS, FNYEAQ. The CDR3 DNA sequence: TGTGCCAGCAGCTTAGCGATACTCCTAGCCAAAAACATTCAGTACTTC. This encodes CASSLAILLAKNIQYF.

This clonotype was counted between two and nine times. The chain links TRBV7-6 to TRBJ1-2; tentatively, D is TRBD1 (5 bases). The germline gives CDR1 SGHVS, CDR2 FNYEAQ. Trimming took off 1 base at V and 2 bases at J, with 11 bases between the two ends. The CDR3 totals 15 residues. CDR3 region: CASSLGRGRNYGYTF. The CDR3, as DNA: TGTGCCAGCAGCTTAGGTCGGGGGAGGAACTATGGCTACACCTTC.